The T cell receptor (beta chain) described here comes from a study of T cell responses to AZD1222 COVID-19 vaccine. As regards this clone: The target antigen is unknown.

Study results and caveats: Mostly white British, mostly female donors; authors suggested clonal diversity may be underestimated. It was only after the peak T cell response that any repertoires were sampled. A rise in Spike-specific TCR breadth and depth followed two AZD1222 doses. Baseline seropositivity characterized only six AZD1222 recipients.

Measured with immunoSEQ multiplex PCR; TCRdb has only the in-frame clones, and not every one. The sample includes about 100,000 clones, roughly nine tenths of them seen just once. The sample here was peripheral blood, taken 28 days after the second AZD1222 dose. The receptor comes from an adult who received the AZD1222 COVID-19 vaccine.

CDR3 sequence: CATSRVQSNYGYTF. For the CDR3, the DNA is TGTGCCACCAGCAGAGTTCAGTCTAACTATGGCTACACCTTC. This rearrangement joins TRBV15 to TRBJ1-2, with D hard to call. The germline V gene has CDR1 LNHNV and CDR2 YYDKDF (reference sequence). The CDR3 spans 14 residues. Deletions cut 1 base from V and 0 bases from J, with 6 bases between.